The rows below give T cell receptor beta chains drawn from one sample of a study of identifying expanded T cells in peripheral blood. Profiling relied on immunoSEQ multiplex PCR, and the TCRdb table lists in-frame clones only, not all of them. The sample records roughly 61,000 clones, roughly 87% being singletons. What was sequenced was blood. These receptors came from a person between 18 and 75 years old in good health. Each CDR3 is given with its conserved first and last residue. A D gene is named only where the DNA matches it firmly. Clone sizes are given selectively: once, few, many, or a class where the clone is expanded.

J	V	size	D	DNA	CDR3
TRBJ2-5	TRBV5-1	.	.	TGCGCCAGCTTGTCGACCGATCAAGAGACCCAGTACTTC	CASLSTDQETQYF
TRBJ2-1	TRBV6-1	.	.	TGTGCCAGCAGTGAAGTGGGAAGCAGTGAGCAGTTCTTC	CASSEVGSSEQFF
TRBJ2-7	TRBV29-1	once	.	TGCAGCGTCGATATGGACGGAACCTACGAGCAGTACTTC	CSVDMDGTYEQYF
TRBJ2-6	TRBV28	.	.	TGTGCCAGCAGTTTGCAGACAGTCCTTTCTGGGGCCAACGTCCTGACTTTC	CASSLQTVLSGANVLTF
TRBJ1-3	TRBV11-1	.	.	TGTGCCAGCAGCTTATCCCCTGGAAACACCATATATTTT	CASSLSPGNTIYF
TRBJ2-2	TRBV7-3	.	.	TGTGCCAGCAGCCCCAGAGGCGGATCGAACACCGGGGAGCTGTTTTTT	CASSPRGGSNTGELFF
TRBJ2-1	TRBV4-3	once	.	TGCGCCAGCAGCCAAGACCCGACCGGCTCCTACAATGAGCAGTTCTTC	CASSQDPTGSYNEQFF
TRBJ1-2	TRBV5-1	.	TRBD1	TGCGCCAGCAGCTTACAGGGGTCGGGCTATGGCTACACCTTC	CASSLQGSGYGYTF
TRBJ2-7	TRBV5-1	.	.	TGCGCCAGCAGCTTGGAAGTAGCAGCGGTTTTTGAGCAGTACTTC	CASSLEVAAVFEQYF
TRBJ2-3	TRBV11-2	once	TRBD2	TGTGCCAGCAGCACGGGACTAGCCTCCGCCACAGATACGCAGTATTTT	CASSTGLASATDTQYF
TRBJ2-3	TRBV5-1	once	.	TGCGCCAGCAGCTTCAGGGGATCGGATACGCAGTATTTT	CASSFRGSDTQYF
TRBJ2-7	TRBV6-5	.	TRBD2	TGTGCCAGCAGTTCTAGCGGGACAGCCTACGAGCAGTACTTC	CASSSSGTAYEQYF
TRBJ1-2	TRBV19	.	TRBD1	TGTGCCAGTAGTAGATCCGGGACAGGGAGCTTCTATGGCTACACCTTC	CASSRSGTGSFYGYTF
TRBJ2-1	TRBV6-1	.	TRBD2	TGTGCCAGCATGCGGGCGGGAGTCTACAATGAGCAGTTCTTC	CASMRAGVYNEQFF
TRBJ1-1	TRBV21-1	.	.	TGTGCCAGCAGCAAAGGGGGCACTGAAGCTTTCTTT	CASSKGGTEAFF
TRBJ2-7	TRBV7-2	.	TRBD2	TGTGCCAGCAGCTTAGGGACTAGCGGGAGCTACGAGCAGTACTTC	CASSLGTSGSYEQYF
TRBJ1-4	TRBV6-1	.	TRBD1	TGTGCCAGCATTGAAGCCGGGACAGGAGAAAAACTGTTTTTT	CASIEAGTGEKLFF
TRBJ2-5	TRBV29-1	.	TRBD2	TGCAGCGTTGACAGCGGGGGGCTGGTTGAGACCCAGTACTTC	CSVDSGGLVETQYF
TRBJ2-1	TRBV28	.	.	TGTGCCAGCAGCCAATATGGACAAGGCTCCTACAATGAGCAGTTCTTC	CASSQYGQGSYNEQFF
TRBJ1-2	TRBV6-5	.	.	TGTGCCAGCAGTTACTCACCGCGAGTTACATATGGCTACACCTTC	CASSYSPRVTYGYTF
TRBJ2-1	TRBV9	.	.	TGTGCCAGCAGCGGTGGATCTCAGGGGAATGAGCAGTTCTTC	CASSGGSQGNEQFF
TRBJ2-2	TRBV7-7	.	TRBD1	TGTGCTAGCAGCCCGGGACAGGGCAACGTCGGGGAGCTGTTTTTT	CASSPGQGNVGELFF
TRBJ2-4	TRBV6-6	.	.	TGTGCCAGCAGTTACTCGAGACCAGGCATTCAGTACTTC	CASSYSRPGIQYF
TRBJ1-1	TRBV7-8	.	TRBD1	TGTGCCAGCAGCTTATTGGGGGGACAGACGAACACTGAAGCTTTCTTT	CASSLLGGQTNTEAFF